The 28 T cell receptor beta chains below come from one sample, sequenced in a study of PD-1 blockade in classical Hodgkin lymphoma (dated by TCRdb to about 2020). Taken with the paper, the label for time point translates to: cycle 4 day 1 (C4D1), after more than five weeks of nivolumab. Every trial patient had relapsed after autologous stem cell transplantation, and cohorts A, B and C differed in prior brentuximab vedotin exposure. Libraries came from the immunoSEQ multiplex PCR assay. Imported from immuneACCESS, the table was reduced by TCRdb to in-frame sequences with V and J called. These copies leave out some clones; in studies compared against another copy, an unresolved V gene accounts for under half, and the cause of the remainder is not known. The sample table holds approximately 14,000 clones, of which more than 80% were seen once. Together, the top ten hold approximately 15% of the sample.

The sequencing here drew on peripheral blood mononuclear cells (PBMCs), taken before the fourth cycle of nivolumab. These TCRs come from a human donor with classical Hodgkin lymphoma.

The chain couples TRBV7-3 to TRBJ1-1; 7 bases fit TRBD1. CDR1 and CDR2 (germline): SGHTA, FQGTGA. Trimming at V came to 5 bases and at J to 7 bases, leaving 19 bases not matched to a gene. The CDR3 is 17 residues long. The CDR3 DNA sequence: TGTGCCAGCAGCCCCACCGCGGTCAGGGGGGATAGCGGTGAAGCTTTCTTT. This sequence encodes CASSPTAVRGDSGEAFF.

This sequence joins TRBV7-3 and TRBJ1-1; D remains ambiguous. The CDR3 covers 13 residues. V was pared by 0 bases and J by 5 bases, with 7 bases between. Germline loops: CDR1 SGHTA, CDR2 FQGTGA. The CDR3 bases are TGTGCCAGCAGCTTAACTAGAGAGACTGAAGCTTTCTTT. It codes for CASSLTRETEAFF.

This chain's CDR3 is CASSWGEQGTGGYTF. The CDR3 region has the DNA TGTGCCAGCAGTTGGGGCGAACAGGGAACAGGAGGCTACACCTTC. This sequence joins TRBV2 and TRBJ1-2, with D maybe TRBD1 (6 bases). Germline V lookup: CDR1 SNHLY, CDR2 FYNNEI. The V end lost 5 bases, the J end lost 8 bases, and 21 bases lay between the germline ends. The CDR3 spans 15 residues. The full variable domain, its missing parts supplied by reference TRBV2 and TRBJ1-2, is EPEVTQTPSHQVTQMGQEVILRCVPISNHLYFYWYRQILGQKVEFLVSFYNNEISEKSEIFDDQFSVERPDGSNFTLKIRSTKLEDSAMYFCASSWGEQGTGGYTFGSGTRLTVV.

J is TRBJ2-1 and V is TRBV11-1; 10 bases are shared with TRBD2. V lost 4 bases, J lost 9 bases, and 12 bases stayed unmatched. In germline, CDR1 is SGHAT, CDR2 FQDESV (reference sequence). This CDR3 is built from 16 residues. The CDR3 is CASSSFGLAEDTEQFF. For the CDR3, the DNA is TGTGCCAGCAGCTCCTTCGGACTAGCGGAGGACACTGAGCAGTTCTTC.

CDR3 DNA: TGTGCCAGCAGCGTCGTGGGGGAGTCAATCTCTGGGGCCAACGTCCTGACTTTC. Amino acid sequence: CASSVVGESISGANVLTF. The chain links TRBV9 to TRBJ2-6, with D tentatively TRBD1 or TRBD2 (5 bases each). CDR3 length equals 18 residues. Germline V gene sequence: CDR1 SGDLS, CDR2 YYNGEE. Trimming removed 2 bases at V and 0 bases at J, with 15 bases between.

This clone was recorded a few times. The V and J genes are TRBV30 and TRBJ2-7, with D unclear. Between the trimmed V and J ends, which lost 2 bases and 2 bases, there was a span of 10 bases. Germline values: CDR1 GTSNPN, CDR2 SVGIG (reference sequence). The CDR3 runs 13 residues. In DNA, the CDR3 is TGTGCCTGGAGTCTAGACCAGACCTACGAGCAGTACTTC. It codes for CAWSLDQTYEQYF.

The genes are TRBV28 and TRBJ2-7; D may match TRBD1 or TRBD2 (5 bases each). Trimming shortened V by 2 bases and J by 3 bases, and 17 bases separated the two germline ends. The CDR3 runs to 16 residues. Per germline, CDR1 MDHEN and CDR2 SYDVKM. Here the CDR3 reads CASSLNPPRGVYEQYF. Written as DNA, the CDR3 is TGTGCCAGCAGTTTAAACCCGCCCAGAGGGGTCTACGAGCAGTACTTC.

This chain uses TRBV19 with TRBJ1-1, with TRBD1 as a possible D gene (6 bases). The CDR3 totals 16 residues. The ends were cut back, 4 bases at V and 5 bases at J, with 20 bases in the middle. Per the germline V gene, CDR1 is LNHDA and CDR2 is SQIVND (reference sequence). The CDR3 is CASSTRRQVLVTEAFF. Here the CDR3 DNA reads TGTGCCAGTAGTACACGGAGACAGGTGTTGGTAACTGAAGCTTTCTTT.

The chain employs TRBV4-1 and TRBJ2-7, with D perhaps TRBD1 (6 bases). Germline lookup yields CDR1 MGHRA and CDR2 YSYEKL. V was trimmed by 0 bases and J by 5 bases, leaving 14 bases between them. The CDR3 runs to 15 residues. CDR3 region: CASSQDRGQGNEQYF. DNA of the CDR3: TGCGCCAGCAGCCAAGATAGAGGGCAGGGGAACGAGCAGTACTTC.

This clone was seen a few times. This chain links TRBV4-3 with TRBJ1-4; D unresolved. This CDR3 is 15 amino acids long. Germline-derived CDR1 and CDR2 are LGHNA and YSLEER. Trimming cost V 2 bases and J 5 bases, with 12 bases left between them. This CDR3 reads CASSQQSRENEKLFF. In DNA, the CDR3 is TGCGCCAGCAGCCAACAGTCCCGAGAAAATGAAAAACTGTTTTTT.

CDR3 in DNA: TGTGCCAGCAGCTCAGAGAATGAGCAGTTCTTC. Its translation: CASSSENEQFF. This chain uses TRBV7-9 with TRBJ2-1; D gene ambiguous. Germline CDR1 SEHNR, CDR2 FQNEAQ (reference sequence). Trimming took 4 bases from V and 7 from J, leaving 5 bases between them. The CDR3 covers 11 residues.

This clone has a single count. This chain joins TRBV2 and TRBJ1-1; D remains ambiguous. The CDR3 is 13 residues long. Germline loops: CDR1 SNHLY, CDR2 FYNNEI. V was shortened by 2 bases and J by 1 base, with 5 bases between the two germline ends. The CDR3 here is CASSESPNTEAFF. CDR3 DNA sequence: TGTGCCAGCAGTGAATCCCCGAACACTGAAGCTTTCTTT.

The chain has TRBV7-2 and TRBJ2-2; a possible D gene is TRBD1 (6 bases). Germline V CDR1 and CDR2: SGHTA, FQGNSA. This CDR3 has 19 residues. V was cut by 5 bases and J by 5 bases, with 27 bases left in between. CDR3 in DNA: TGTGCCAGCAGCCCCGAGAGGGTTAGTAGCGCAGGGGTAACCGGGGAGCTGTTTTTT. This encodes CASSPERVSSAGVTGELFF.

This clone appeared a few times. The V and J genes are TRBV18 and TRBJ1-1; D gene uncertain. V was shortened by 0 bases and J by 0 bases, with 11 bases between the two germline ends. The CDR3 length is 16 residues. CDR1 and CDR2 (germline): KGHSH, LQKENI. This CDR3 reads CASSPPERKMNTEAFF. In nucleotides, the CDR3 is TGTGCCAGCTCACCACCAGAAAGGAAGATGAACACTGAAGCTTTCTTT.

The DNA for the CDR3 is TGCGCCAGCAGCCCCGGGCCCGCGGGGGGGCCAGATACGCAGTATTTT. Encoded protein: CASSPGPAGGPDTQYF. This sequence joins TRBV4-3 and TRBJ2-3, with 9 bases aligning to TRBD2. The CDR3 runs to 16 residues. The germline gives CDR1 LGHNA, CDR2 YSLEER. V dropped 4 bases and J dropped 4; count of bases not matched to a gene: 9.

This chain connects TRBV6-1 to TRBJ2-4; 8 bases agree with TRBD1. Trimming cost V 10 bases and J 6 bases; bases outside gene matches: 5. Germline lookup yields CDR1 MNHNS and CDR2 SASEGT. CDR3 size: 12 residues. The CDR3 spells CATMTGVNIQYF. CDR3 bases: TGTGCCACCATGACAGGGGTAAACATTCAGTACTTC.

This rearrangement joins TRBV6-6 to TRBJ2-2; TRBD2 might be the D (5 bases). This CDR3 has 14 amino acids. Germline V gene data show CDR1 as MNHNY and CDR2 as SVGAGI (reference sequence). V was shortened by 10 bases and J by 4 bases, with 16 bases between the two germline ends. The CDR3 DNA reads TGTGCCACGGGGAACAATCTGGGCACCGGGGAGCTGTTTTTT. It encodes CATGNNLGTGELFF.

CDR3 residues: CASSQTDATNEKLFF. The CDR3 nucleotides are TGTGCCAGCAGCCAGACAGATGCAACTAATGAAAAACTGTTTTTT. The chain joins TRBV7-9 to TRBJ1-4; tentatively, D is TRBD1 (5 bases). The CDR3 is made up of 15 amino acids. Germline CDR1 SEHNR, CDR2 FQNEAQ (reference sequence). V dropped 5 bases and J dropped 0 bases, with 10 bases sitting between them.

This clone was observed a few times. The chain couples TRBV4-2 to TRBJ2-2; D gene uncertain. The CDR3 spans 15 residues. Trimming took off 0 bases at V and 4 bases at J, with 9 bases between the two ends. Germline V CDR1 and CDR2: LGHNA, YNFKEQ. Written as DNA, the CDR3 is TGTGCCAGCAGCCAAGATCAGTCTAGCACCGGGGAGCTGTTTTTT. Protein product: CASSQDQSSTGELFF.

This rearrangement joins TRBV10-2 to TRBJ2-1; 14 nucleotides match TRBD2. The CDR3 extends over 18 amino acids. V dropped 3 bases and J dropped 0; count of bases not matched to a gene: 4. CDR1 WSHSY and CDR2 SAAADI come from the germline V gene. CDR3 sequence reads: CASSDRLAGGVSYNEQFF. CDR3 nucleotides: TGCGCCAGCAGTGATAGACTAGCGGGGGGGGTCTCCTACAATGAGCAGTTCTTC.

This clone was seen more than once but under ten times. The V gene is TRBV9, the J gene TRBJ2-5; possible D gene TRBD1, 5 bases. V lost 0 bases and J 2 bases, leaving 11 bases between the germline ends. The CDR3 length is 15 residues. CDR1 and CDR2 from the germline V gene are SGDLS and YYNGEE. Here the CDR3 DNA reads TGTGCCAGCAGCGTAGAGGGGCGGCGTCAAGAGACCCAGTACTTC. Protein: CASSVEGRRQETQYF. The whole variable domain, filled in from reference TRBV9 and TRBJ2-5, reads DSGVTQTPKHLITATGQRVTLRCSPRSGDLSVYWYQQSLDQGLQFLIQYYNGEERAKGNILERFSAQQFPDLHSELNLSSLELGDSALYFCASSVEGRRQETQYFGPGTRLLVL.

The chain combines TRBV12-2 with TRBJ1-2. TRBV12-2 is a pseudogene locus. This CDR3 is built from 14 residues. The chain's CDR3 is CASRRGPPAYGYTF. The CDR3 DNA sequence: TGTGCAAGTCGCAGAGGACCGCCGGCCTATGGCTACACCTTC.

As DNA, the CDR3 is TGTGCCACCCGCTCCGAGGGGCCGGCACGGCCCCAGCATTTT. Protein product: CATRSEGPARPQHF. The chain combines TRBV28 with TRBJ1-5; D perhaps matches TRBD1 (5 bases). The CDR3 length is 14 residues. Germline assignment: CDR1 MDHEN and CDR2 SYDVKM. V lost 10 bases and J lost 9, with 22 bases in between. Based on the CDR3 plus reference TRBV28 and TRBJ1-5, the full variable domain is DVKVTQSSRYLVKRTGEKVFLECVQDMDHENMFWYRQDPGLGLRLIYFSYDVKMKEKGDIPEGYSVSREKKERFSLILESASTNQTSMYLCATRSEGPARPQHFGDGTRLSIL.

By share, this clone counts as medium-sized. The CDR3 here is CASTIGDAGYTF. The CDR3 DNA sequence: TGTGCCAGCACGATAGGGGATGCGGGCTACACCTTC. V usage is TRBV2 and J usage is TRBJ1-2; D may be TRBD1 (5 bases). Germline V gene lookup returns CDR1 SNHLY and CDR2 FYNNEI. The V end was cut by 7 bases, the J end by 8 bases, with 14 bases between. The CDR3 runs 12 residues.

The chain joins TRBV7-9 to TRBJ2-3; D perhaps matches TRBD1 (6 bases). The CDR3 spans 13 residues. V was cut by 9 bases and J by 3 bases, with 13 bases left in between. Germline assignment: CDR1 SEHNR and CDR2 FQNEAQ (reference sequence). The CDR3 loop reads CASYRVPTDTQYF. In DNA, the CDR3 is TGTGCCAGTTACAGGGTTCCGACAGATACGCAGTATTTT.

The chain recombines TRBV29-1 with TRBJ2-5, with 10 positions matching TRBD1. The junction had 9 bases not matched to a gene; V was cut back by 7 bases and J by 7 bases. Germline CDR1 is SQVTM and CDR2 is ANQGSEA. CDR3 length: 13 residues. The CDR3, as DNA: TGCAGCGGTGAGACAGGGGGCCAGGGGACCCAGTACTTC. Protein product: CSGETGGQGTQYF.

The V and J genes are TRBV6-1 and TRBJ1-2; D not certain. The CDR3 has 11 amino acids. V was pared by 6 bases and J by 8 bases, with 10 bases between. The germline V gene encodes CDR1 MNHNS and CDR2 SASEGT. CDR3 DNA: TGTGCCAGCAGAGACGTAGGAGGCTACACCTTC. Its translation: CASRDVGGYTF.

This rearrangement joins TRBV6-5 to TRBJ2-5; 7 bases are a match to TRBD1. Germline V lookup: CDR1 MNHEY, CDR2 SVGAGI. This CDR3 region has 15 residues. Trimming at V came to 4 bases and at J to 2 bases, leaving 7 bases not matched to a gene. CDR3 in DNA: TGTGCCAGCAGTTCTCAAGGCAGGGGGCAAGAGACCCAGTACTTC. Translation gives CASSSQGRGQETQYF.